This T cell receptor beta chain was obtained from a study of cytomegalovirus exposure and HLA in healthy donors. Findings of the study overall: As a later analysis revealed, the rate of TCR association differed by HLA locus, with DRB1 most and HLA-C fewest.

The PCR had 60 Vbeta and 13 Jbeta primers. Assay used: immunoSEQ multiplex PCR; TCRdb lists only in-frame clones, some missing. The data show about 130,000 clones, about four fifths seen once. This CDR3 comprises 16 residues. Germline CDR1 reads LNHNV; CDR2 reads YYDKDF (reference sequence). V was clipped by 2 bases and J by 7 bases; unmatched bases: 9. With respect to this clone: Its specificity is unknown.

This clonotype originated in a man younger than 40 in good health. Sequencing was done on a sample of PBMCs. This chain uses TRBV15 with TRBJ1-5; TRBD1 agrees at 9 bases. CDR3 sequence reads: CATSRPGQGRRQPQHF. The CDR3 bases are TGTGCCACCAGCAGACCGGGACAGGGAAGAAGGCAGCCCCAGCATTTT.